The source of this T cell receptor (beta chain) is a study of identical twins. TCRdb independently ran MiXCR on the 5' RACE reads; one entry per CDR3 protein. The table has hundreds of thousands of distinct CDR3 sequences, roughly 7.1% seen once. Details on this clonotype: Its target is not known.

Germline assignment: CDR1 SGHAT and CDR2 FQNNGV. V lost 4 bases, J lost 6 bases, and 11 bases stayed unmatched. The CDR3 sequence is 17 residues long. General study findings and limits: Cord blood beta clonotypes that were abundant carried fewer insertions, and memory repertoires showed no such trend.

The sample also formed part of further work on yellow fever vaccine responses in identical twins.

The receptor's source is a woman in her late teens or twenties in good health. Sequencing was done on a sample of PBMCs. This chain links TRBV11-2 with TRBJ2-7; 14 bases agree with TRBD2. CDR3 loop: CASSSRIRTSGRSEQYF. In DNA, the CDR3 is TGTGCCAGCAGCTCACGAATTAGGACTAGCGGGAGGTCCGAGCAGTACTTC.